This T cell receptor (beta chain) was retrieved from a study of PD-L1 blockade in urothelial cancer. For the study at large: The number of prior chemotherapy regimens per patient was 0 to 3. Blood samples had a median of approximately 140,000 T cells, approximately 83,000 unique TCRs, and clonality around 0.08.

As to this clone: The antigen remains undetermined.

Each PCR received spiked synthetic TCR analog templates. Sequencing was performed with immunoSEQ multiplex PCR; in TCRdb, only in-frame clones are kept and a portion is missing. Of 35,000 to 40,000 clones in the sample, under 90% were seen once. General study findings and limits: Better survival was forecast by a pretreatment blood TCR clonality below the median.

Germline CDR1 reads SGHTA; CDR2 reads FQGNSA. Unmatched junction bases numbered 5, after V lost 4 bases and J lost 4 bases. The CDR3 runs to 14 residues. The sample was PBMCs, taken around atezolizumab (anti-PD-L1) treatment. The TCR originated in a man between 60 and 75 years old with urothelial cancer. The chain carries TRBV7-2 and TRBJ1-2; 8 positions agree with TRBD1. The CDR3 sequence: CASSSRGPIYGYTF. The CDR3 bases are TGTGCCAGCAGCTCCAGGGGGCCTATCTATGGCTACACCTTC.